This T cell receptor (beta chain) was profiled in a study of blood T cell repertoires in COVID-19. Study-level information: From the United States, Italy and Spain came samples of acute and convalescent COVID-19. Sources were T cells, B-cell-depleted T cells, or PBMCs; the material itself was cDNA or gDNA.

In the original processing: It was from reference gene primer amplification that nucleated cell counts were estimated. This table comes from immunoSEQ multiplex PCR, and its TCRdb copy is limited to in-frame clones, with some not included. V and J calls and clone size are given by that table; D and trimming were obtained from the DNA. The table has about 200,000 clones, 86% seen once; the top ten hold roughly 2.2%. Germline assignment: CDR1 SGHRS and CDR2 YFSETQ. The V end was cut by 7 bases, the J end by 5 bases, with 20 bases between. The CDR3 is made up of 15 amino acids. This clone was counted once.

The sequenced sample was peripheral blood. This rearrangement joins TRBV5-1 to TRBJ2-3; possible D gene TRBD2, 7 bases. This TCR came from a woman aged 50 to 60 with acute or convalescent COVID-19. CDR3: CASSLTGGRGDTQYF. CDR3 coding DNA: TGCGCCAGCTCCCTGACGGGGGGCCGGGGAGATACGCAGTATTTT.